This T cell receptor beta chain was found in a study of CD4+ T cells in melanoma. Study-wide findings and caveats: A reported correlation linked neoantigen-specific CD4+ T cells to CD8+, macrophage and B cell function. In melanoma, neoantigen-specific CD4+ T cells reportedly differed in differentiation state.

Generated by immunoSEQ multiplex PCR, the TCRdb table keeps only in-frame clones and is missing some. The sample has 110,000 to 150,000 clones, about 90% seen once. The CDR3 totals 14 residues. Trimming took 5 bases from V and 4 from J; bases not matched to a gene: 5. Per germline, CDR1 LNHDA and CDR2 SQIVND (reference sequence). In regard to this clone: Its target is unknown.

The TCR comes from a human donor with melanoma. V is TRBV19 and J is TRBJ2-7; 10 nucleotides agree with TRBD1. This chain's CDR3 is CASSYGTGAYEQYF. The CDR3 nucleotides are TGTGCCAGTAGTTACGGGACAGGGGCTTACGAGCAGTACTTC.